These T cell receptor beta chains were read from a single sample in a study of blood T cell repertoires in COVID-19. Assay used: immunoSEQ multiplex PCR; TCRdb lists only in-frame clones, some missing. The sample records around 70,000 clones, 65% to 85% being singletons. Sequencing input: peripheral blood. All receptors come from a man aged 45-65 years with COVID-19, enrolled during active disease. The CDR3 runs from the conserved cysteine through the conserved F or W. D genes are given only for firm matches. Size is omitted from some rows. Given values are once, few, many or a class for expanded clones.

cdr3_nt	cdr3_aa	d_call	clone_size	cdr3_length	v_call	j_call
TGTGCCAGCAGCTTAGGGGCCCCGGAATCACCCCTCCACTTT	CASSLGAPESPLHF	-	-	14	TRBV7-9	TRBJ1-6
TGTGCCAGCAGTCCCATGACAGGCTACAATGAGCAGTTCTTC	CASSPMTGYNEQFF	-	-	14	TRBV2	TRBJ2-1
TGTGCCAGTAGTCCGGGAGGTCAGCAGTTCTTC	CASSPGGQQFF	TRBD2	-	11	TRBV19	TRBJ2-1
TGTGCCAGCAGCCCATGGGGCGGGAGCGATTCCTCTGGGGCCAACGTCCTGACTTTC	CASSPWGGSDSSGANVLTF	TRBD2	-	19	TRBV7-9	TRBJ2-6
TGCGCCAGCAGCTTGGGCCCGACAGGGATCTTTGAGCAGTACTTC	CASSLGPTGIFEQYF	TRBD1	-	15	TRBV5-1	TRBJ2-7
TGTGCCAGCAAGGGACAGGGTACCACCGGGGAGCTGTTTTTT	CASKGQGTTGELFF	TRBD1	-	14	TRBV9	TRBJ2-2
TGTGCCATCAGTGAACACGGCCAGGGGGTGAACACTGAAGCTTTCTTT	CAISEHGQGVNTEAFF	TRBD1	few	16	TRBV10-3	TRBJ1-1
TGTGCCAGTAGTACAGGATCAGCGGGAGGGCAGTACGAGCAGTACTTC	CASSTGSAGGQYEQYF	TRBD2	-	16	TRBV19	TRBJ2-7
TGTGCCAGCACTCCGGGACTAGCTCCCCAAGAGACCCAGTACTTC	CASTPGLAPQETQYF	TRBD2	-	15	TRBV2	TRBJ2-5
TGTGCCAGCAGTCTCACCTCGGCGTTCTTTTTTGAACGCGGCTCCTACGAGCAGTACTTC	CASSLTSAFFFERGSYEQYF	-	-	20	TRBV28	TRBJ2-7
TGTGCCAGCAGCAAAGCGCTTTTTCACTTTTTCAACGAGCAGTACTTC	CASSKALFHFFNEQYF	-	-	16	TRBV21-1	TRBJ2-7
TGTGCCAGTAGAGGCGGCGGGAGGGGTGGAGAGACCCAGTACTTC	CASRGGGRGGETQYF	TRBD2	-	15	TRBV19	TRBJ2-5
TGCGCCAGCAGCCAGGGACAGAAGGCTAATGAAAAACTGTTTTTT	CASSQGQKANEKLFF	TRBD1	-	15	TRBV4-1	TRBJ1-4
TGTGCCAGCACCCGTGGGGCGGGAGGAGGAAATGAGCAGTTCTTC	CASTRGAGGGNEQFF	TRBD2	-	15	TRBV2	TRBJ2-1
TGTGCCAGTGGGGACAGGGTGGACACCGGGGAGCTGTTTTTT	CASGDRVDTGELFF	TRBD1	-	14	TRBV19	TRBJ2-2
TGTGCCAGCAGTTTATCGCAGGTCATGGGCAATCAGCCCCAGCATTTT	CASSLSQVMGNQPQHF	-	-	16	TRBV27	TRBJ1-5
TGTGCCAGCAGCTACAGCGGGGGGAGGTACGAGCAGTACTTC	CASSYSGGRYEQYF	TRBD2	-	14	TRBV11-1	TRBJ2-7